Listed below are T cell receptor beta chains from one sample, sequenced in a study of long-term antiretroviral therapy in people with HIV. Using immunoSEQ multiplex PCR, the repertoire was profiled, and TCRdb retains in-frame clones only, with some absent. The table records roughly 25,000 clones, over 75% of them present only once. Here the sequenced sample was unsorted PBMCs, taken 1.1 years before starting antiretroviral therapy. These TCRs come from a woman younger than 45 with HIV. CDR3s include the opening cysteine and the closing phenylalanine or tryptophan. A D gene is named only where the DNA matches it firmly. Some rows mark clone size as missing; the rest say once, few, many or name a class of expanded clone.

D: TRBD1; J: TRBJ2-2; V: TRBV10-3; size: -; CDR3: CAISAGQGNTGELFF; DNA: TGTGCCATCTCGGCGGGACAGGGTAACACCGGGGAGCTGTTTTTT
D: -; J: TRBJ2-2; V: TRBV10-2; size: once; CDR3: CASSESRGGNTGELFF; DNA: TGCGCCAGCAGTGAGTCACGGGGCGGAAACACCGGGGAGCTGTTTTTT
D: -; J: TRBJ2-3; V: TRBV4-1; size: -; CDR3: CASSDFRDLSGTDTQYF; DNA: TGCGCCAGCAGCGATTTTCGGGACCTCTCCGGCACAGATACGCAGTATTTT
D: -; J: TRBJ2-2; V: TRBV6-4; size: -; CDR3: CASSDSFHKRTNTGELFF; DNA: TGTGCCAGCAGTGACTCGTTCCATAAGCGGACGAACACCGGGGAGCTGTTTTTT
D: TRBD1; J: TRBJ1-6; V: TRBV19; size: -; CDR3: CASRLNPGQGNSPLHF; DNA: TGTGCCAGTAGACTAAACCCGGGACAGGGTAATTCACCCCTCCACTTT
D: -; J: TRBJ2-3; V: TRBV19; size: -; CDR3: CASSILRNASTDTQYF; DNA: TGTGCCAGTAGTATATTGAGGAATGCTAGCACAGATACGCAGTATTTT
D: -; J: TRBJ1-3; V: TRBV7-9; size: -; CDR3: CASSGGGHSGNTIYF; DNA: TGTGCCAGCAGCGGAGGGGGACACAGTGGAAACACCATATATTTT
D: -; J: TRBJ2-2; V: TRBV6-1; size: -; CDR3: CASGSGELFF; DNA: TGTGCCAGCGGGTCCGGGGAGCTGTTTTTT
D: -; J: TRBJ1-3; V: TRBV6-5; size: -; CDR3: CASSRFASSGNTIYF; DNA: TGTGCCAGCAGCCGGTTCGCCAGCTCTGGAAACACCATATATTTT
D: -; J: TRBJ1-6; V: TRBV19; size: -; CDR3: CASSLVANMRNSPLHF; DNA: TGTGCCAGTAGTCTAGTGGCAAACATGCGGAATTCACCCCTCCACTTT
D: TRBD1; J: TRBJ1-2; V: TRBV27; size: -; CDR3: CASSPRGDAGQGWVPHGYTF; DNA: TGTGCCAGCAGTCCCCGGGGTGATGCGGGACAGGGGTGGGTGCCGCATGGCTACACCTTC
D: -; J: TRBJ2-1; V: TRBV10-3; size: -; CDR3: CAISDSLHNEQFF; DNA: TGTGCCATCAGTGATTCCCTCCACAATGAGCAGTTCTTC
D: -; J: TRBJ2-1; V: TRBV5-1; size: once; CDR3: CASSYLAGSSNEQFF; DNA: TGCGCCAGCAGCTACCTAGCTGGTTCCTCCAATGAGCAGTTCTTC
D: -; J: TRBJ2-1; V: TRBV5-1; size: -; CDR3: CASSFGDFNYNEQFF; DNA: TGCGCCAGCAGCTTTGGGGACTTTAATTACAATGAGCAGTTCTTC
D: -; J: TRBJ2-5; V: TRBV6-1; size: -; CDR3: CASSEGLGETQYF; DNA: TGTGCCAGCAGTGAAGGATTGGGAGAGACCCAGTACTTC
D: TRBD2; J: TRBJ2-2; V: TRBV28; size: -; CDR3: CASSSPGLENTGELFF; DNA: TGTGCCAGCAGTTCCCCGGGACTAGAAAACACCGGGGAGCTGTTTTTT
D: TRBD2; J: TRBJ2-3; V: TRBV15; size: once; CDR3: CASGGGLAGTDTQYF; DNA: TGTGCCTCAGGGGGTGGACTAGCGGGCACAGATACGCAGTATTTT
D: -; J: TRBJ2-3; V: TRBV7-2; size: -; CDR3: CASSLVRSSTDTQYF; DNA: TGTGCCAGCAGCTTAGTCCGCTCTAGCACAGATACGCAGTATTTT
D: -; J: TRBJ1-2; V: TRBV4-1; size: -; CDR3: CASSQDPQGYYGYTF; DNA: TGCGCCAGCAGCCAAGATCCACAGGGATACTATGGCTACACCTTC
D: -; J: TRBJ2-7; V: TRBV6-1; size: -; CDR3: CASSEAGGPNYEQYF; DNA: TGTGCCAGCAGTGAAGCGGGGGGGCCGAACTACGAGCAGTACTTC
D: -; J: TRBJ1-2; V: TRBV19; size: -; CDR3: CASSPGGARIKYGYTF; DNA: TGTGCCAGTAGCCCCGGAGGGGCGCGAATTAAGTATGGCTACACCTTC
D: -; J: TRBJ1-3; V: TRBV6-1; size: few; CDR3: CASSARDYSGNTIYF; DNA: TGTGCCAGCAGTGCACGGGACTACTCTGGAAACACCATATATTTT
D: TRBD1; J: TRBJ1-1; V: TRBV7-2; size: -; CDR3: CASSTTGGNTEAFF; DNA: TGTGCCAGCAGCACGACAGGGGGGAACACTGAAGCTTTCTTT
D: -; J: TRBJ1-1; V: TRBV27; size: -; CDR3: CASSKGYGTEAFF; DNA: TGTGCCAGCAGTAAGGGCTACGGGACTGAAGCTTTCTTT
D: -; J: TRBJ1-1; V: TRBV7-9; size: -; CDR3: CASSLGRGRDTEAFF; DNA: TGTGCCAGCAGCTTAGGCAGGGGACGGGACACTGAAGCTTTCTTT
D: -; J: TRBJ2-5; V: TRBV7-6; size: -; CDR3: CASSLALGQETQYF; DNA: TGTGCCAGCAGCTTAGCACTGGGACAAGAGACCCAGTACTTC
D: -; J: TRBJ1-6; V: TRBV27; size: -; CDR3: CASSLRVYNSPLHF; DNA: TGTGCCAGCAGTCTCAGGGTCTATAATTCACCCCTCCACTTT
D: -; J: TRBJ1-3; V: TRBV6-1; size: -; CDR3: CASSAGGFGNTIYF; DNA: TGTGCCAGCAGCGCCGGGGGGTTTGGAAACACCATATATTTT
D: TRBD1; J: TRBJ2-1; V: TRBV5-1; size: -; CDR3: CASRPGTGSPEQFF; DNA: TGCGCCAGCAGACCCGGGACAGGGTCCCCCGAGCAGTTCTTC
D: -; J: TRBJ2-5; V: TRBV5-3; size: -; CDR3: CARPQRVGGKGRETQYF; DNA: TGTGCCAGACCTCAGCGGGTTGGGGGGAAGGGTAGAGAGACCCAGTACTTC
D: -; J: TRBJ2-5; V: TRBV18; size: -; CDR3: CASSRQGEETQYF; DNA: TGTGCCAGCTCACGGCAGGGAGAAGAGACCCAGTACTTC
D: -; J: TRBJ1-5; V: TRBV6-6; size: -; CDR3: CASSQQGTQPQHF; DNA: TGTGCCAGCAGCCAACAGGGCACTCAGCCCCAGCATTTT
D: -; J: TRBJ1-5; V: TRBV6-5; size: -; CDR3: CASSIHYSNQPQHF; DNA: TGTGCCAGCAGTATCCACTATAGCAATCAGCCCCAGCATTTT
D: -; J: TRBJ1-5; V: TRBV10-2; size: -; CDR3: CASSEGEGGGQPQHF; DNA: TGCGCCAGCAGTGAGGGAGAGGGTGGTGGTCAGCCCCAGCATTTT
D: -; J: TRBJ1-5; V: TRBV5-1; size: -; CDR3: CASSEGAINQPQHF; DNA: TGCGCCAGCAGCGAAGGGGCGATCAATCAGCCCCAGCATTTT
D: -; J: TRBJ1-5; V: TRBV7-6; size: -; CDR3: CASSHNPNQPQHF; DNA: TGTGCCAGCAGCCATAACCCGAATCAGCCCCAGCATTTT